What follows are 9 T cell receptor beta chains derived from one specimen sequenced in a study of cytomegalovirus exposure and HLA in healthy donors. Primers included in the PCR were 60 Vbeta and 13 Jbeta primers. Sequenced by immunoSEQ multiplex PCR; TCRdb stores in-frame clones only, minus some. The data show fewer than 150,000 clones, with over 65% seen just once and approximately 1.2% held by the top ten. The sequencing input was PBMCs. The receptors originated from a man aged 50-60 years in good health and CMV-seronegative.

The chain couples TRBV9 to TRBJ1-4; D is uncertain. V lost 4 bases and J 2 bases, leaving 9 bases between the germline ends. The germline V gene encodes CDR1 SGDLS and CDR2 YYNGEE. The CDR3 consists of 14 residues. CDR3 DNA: TGTGCCAGCAGCCCAGGAGGGACTAATGAAAAACTGTTTTTT. Translated, it gives CASSPGGTNEKLFF.

This clone was seen a single time. The chain links TRBV5-1 to TRBJ1-4; D is undetermined. With 0 bases removed from V and 0 bases from J, the gap between germline ends came to 9 bases. Germline V lookup: CDR1 SGHRS, CDR2 YFSETQ. The CDR3 runs 16 residues. CDR3 loop: CASSLGGTTTNEKLFF. CDR3 coding DNA: TGCGCCAGCAGCTTGGGTGGTACAACAACTAATGAAAAACTGTTTTTT. The whole variable domain, remainder taken from reference TRBV5-1 and TRBJ1-4, is KAGVTQTPRYLIKTRGQQVTLSCSPISGHRSVSWYQQTPGQGLQFLFEYFSETQRNKGNFPGRFSGRQFSNSRSEMNVSTLELGDSALYLCASSLGGTTTNEKLFFGSGTQLSVL.

The rearrangement links TRBV7-2 to TRBJ2-7, with 11 bases aligning to TRBD1. The CDR3 runs 15 residues. Trimming removed 5 bases from V and 4 bases from J; junction bases left unmatched: 7. Germline CDR1 reads SGHTA; CDR2 reads FQGNSA. CDR3 region: CASSRGQGGVYEQYF. The DNA of the CDR3 is TGTGCCAGCAGCCGGGGACAGGGGGGAGTGTACGAGCAGTACTTC.

The CDR3 sequence is CASRPRDLRAGEQFF. For the CDR3, the DNA is TGTGCCAGCAGACCCCGGGACTTACGGGCGGGGGAGCAGTTCTTC. V usage is TRBV6-5 and J usage is TRBJ2-1, with D perhaps TRBD2 (6 bases). Germline loops: CDR1 MNHEY, CDR2 SVGAGI. Trimming cost V 6 bases and J 10 bases, with 22 bases left between them. The CDR3 loop spans 15 amino acids.

This chain connects TRBV18 to TRBJ1-1; D perhaps matches TRBD1 (6 bases). The V end lost 8 bases, the J end lost 2 bases, and 15 bases lay between the germline ends. Germline CDR1 reads KGHSH; CDR2 reads LQKENI. The CDR3 has 14 amino acids. CDR3 sequence: CASQETTGNTEAFF. CDR3 bases: TGTGCCAGCCAAGAAACGACAGGAAACACTGAAGCTTTCTTT.

V usage is TRBV19 and J usage is TRBJ2-4; D uncertain. This CDR3 is built from 11 residues. The V gene's germline CDR1 is LNHDA and CDR2 SQIVND (reference sequence). V lost 5 bases, J lost 6 bases, and 5 bases lay in between. Written as DNA, the CDR3 is TGTGCCAGTAGTCCGGGAAACATTCAGTACTTC. Its translation: CASSPGNIQYF.

The chain is built from TRBV18 and TRBJ2-7; D is perhaps TRBD1 (5 bases). CDR3 length: 13 amino acids. The V gene's germline CDR1 is KGHSH and CDR2 LQKENI. V lost 3 bases to trimming and J lost 1 base, with 7 bases between them. DNA for the CDR3: TGTGCCAGCTCACCGGACACTTCCTACGAGCAGTACTTC. Its protein product is CASSPDTSYEQYF.

The V and J genes are TRBV7-2 and TRBJ1-5; D gene uncertain. CDR3 length: 13 amino acids. Trimming took 5 bases from V and 5 from J, leaving 10 bases between them. Germline V lookup: CDR1 SGHTA, CDR2 FQGNSA. The CDR3 region has the DNA TGTGCCAGCAGCCTAACTTTTGATCAGCCCCAGCATTTT. This sequence encodes CASSLTFDQPQHF.

The J gene is TRBJ2-7, the V gene TRBV11-2; D not certain. CDR1 SGHAT and CDR2 FQNNGV come from the germline V gene. Trimming took 4 bases from V and 2 from J, leaving 3 bases between them. CDR3 length equals 11 residues. The DNA for the CDR3 is TGTGCCAGCAGCTCTACCTACGAGCAGTACTTC. Residues: CASSSTYEQYF.